In its sample, the clone carrying this T cell receptor beta chain was seen many times. This sample stems from a study of T cells in Graves' hyperthyroidism and ophthalmopathy. Germline trimming cut 1 base from V and 7 bases from J; bases unmatched to any gene: 5. The CDR3 has 15 amino acids. The V gene's germline CDR1 is SGHVT and CDR2 SQSDAQ. Ophthalmopathy patients had Clinical Activity Score at least 3, NOSPECS grade at least 4, duration under 3 months. Exclusion criteria comprised uncontrolled infection, other autoimmune disease, pregnancy or lactation. A roughly 9.3 ml volume of fresh peripheral blood provided the PBMCs. The source material, RNA transcripts, was used to amplify TCR beta CDR3 regions. Researchers ran a first-round RT-PCR on the TCR CDR3 using the HTBI primer set. TCRdb used MiXCR to reprocess the multiplex PCR reads, holding one entry per CDR3 protein. The sample contains hundreds of thousands of distinct CDR3 sequences, about 20% of which appear only once.

The chain has TRBV7-4 and TRBJ2-1, with TRBD2 matching over 9 bases. This sequence was found in a woman in her sixties or seventies with Graves' ophthalmopathy. Material: blood. In nucleotides, the CDR3 is TGTGCCAGCAGCTTAGGTAGCGGGAGAGGTAATGAGCAGTTCTTC. Protein: CASSLGSGRGNEQFF.